This entry is about one TCR beta chain. Antigen: not known. This record comes from a study of cytomegalovirus exposure and HLA in healthy donors. Study-wide results and caveats: Among the sequence variants, a highly shared cluster was likely an artifact of sequencing. Researchers reported in a later analysis that a missense DCLRE1C variant was tied to TCR beta V- and J-gene trimming.

The PCR ran on 60 Vbeta and 13 Jbeta primers. Profiling relied on immunoSEQ multiplex PCR, and the TCRdb table lists in-frame clones only, not all of them. This table has under 200,000 clones, 80% appearing once. The sequenced sample consisted of PBMCs. The TCR sequence derives from a man younger than 40 in good health and CMV-seronegative.

The CDR3 nucleotides are TGTGCCAGTAGTAGACAAAGCACAGATACGCAGTATTTT. Translated, it gives CASSRQSTDTQYF. The chain joins TRBV19 to TRBJ2-3; D gene uncertain. Looked up from germline, CDR1 is LNHDA and CDR2 is SQIVND (reference sequence). The CDR3 contains 13 residues. V dropped 4 bases and J dropped 0 bases, with 5 bases sitting between them.